Each of the 26 T cell receptor beta chains below was sequenced from the same sample in a study of shared clonotypes between healthy human individuals. Data came from immunoSEQ multiplex PCR; TCRdb stores just in-frame clones and leaves some out. This table has roughly 2.2 million clones, 80% to 95% appearing once. Sequencing input: naive CD4+ T cells from PBMCs. Subset described: CD45RA+ positively selected. All receptors come from a man aged 18 to 29 in good health. Some clones in this sample may be carry-over from other donors' samples.

The rearrangement uses TRBV28 and TRBJ2-5; D is perhaps TRBD1 (7 bases). From germline, CDR1 is MDHEN and CDR2 SYDVKM. Trimming shortened V by 7 bases and J by 1 base, and 19 bases separated the two germline ends. CDR3 length: 16 amino acids. CDR3 protein: CASTVGQGGAQETQYF. The CDR3 DNA sequence: TGTGCCAGCACCGTGGGGCAGGGGGGAGCCCAAGAGACCCAGTACTTC.

The V call is TRBV28, the J call TRBJ2-7, with D perhaps given as TRBD1 or TRBD2 (5 bases each). Germline loops: CDR1 MDHEN, CDR2 SYDVKM. The germline V and J ends were trimmed by 10 bases and 2 bases, with 15 bases remaining between them. The CDR3 covers 13 residues. The CDR3 sequence: CAIGFGATYEQYF. The CDR3 DNA reads TGTGCCATCGGATTCGGGGCGACCTACGAGCAGTACTTC. Based on the CDR3 plus reference TRBV28 and TRBJ2-7, the full variable domain is DVKVTQSSRYLVKRTGEKVFLECVQDMDHENMFWYRQDPGLGLRLIYFSYDVKMKEKGDIPEGYSVSREKKERFSLILESASTNQTSMYLCAIGFGATYEQYFGPGTRLTVT.

This clone was seen once. The chain combines TRBV18 with TRBJ1-2; D is ambiguous. The V gene's germline CDR1 is KGHSH and CDR2 LQKENI. Trimming pared 0 bases from V and 7 bases from J, leaving 15 bases between. This CDR3 comprises 15 residues. This chain's CDR3 is CASSPPVTARSGYTF. CDR3 nucleotide sequence: TGTGCCAGCTCACCACCGGTGACCGCCCGGAGTGGCTACACCTTC.

The chain has TRBV29-1 and TRBJ1-1; no firm D call. The CDR3 extends over 13 amino acids. The V gene's germline CDR1 is SQVTM and CDR2 ANQGSEA. The V end was cut by 1 base, the J end by 0 bases, with 6 bases between. CDR3 residues: CSVEARLNTEAFF. As DNA, the CDR3 is TGCAGCGTTGAAGCACGGCTGAACACTGAAGCTTTCTTT.

Only one count was recorded for this clone. This chain uses TRBV28 with TRBJ1-5, with no clear D. The CDR3 length is 13 residues. The germline V gene encodes CDR1 MDHEN and CDR2 SYDVKM. The V end lost 4 bases, the J end lost 6 bases, and 10 bases lay between the germline ends. The CDR3 sequence: CASSWNTGQPQHF. In DNA, the CDR3 is TGTGCCAGCAGTTGGAACACCGGTCAGCCCCAGCATTTT.

This clone has just a few counts. Within the sample, other DNA sequences also encode this same CDR3. V gene TRBV6-5 combines with J gene TRBJ1-2; no firm D call. The CDR3 covers 12 residues. Trimming shortened V by 2 bases and J by 3 bases, and 4 bases separated the two germline ends. Per germline, CDR1 MNHEY and CDR2 SVGAGI. The CDR3 loop is CASSYGDYGYTF. The CDR3 DNA sequence: TGTGCCAGCAGTTACGGGGACTATGGCTACACCTTC.

This clone was recorded a few times. The chain recombines TRBV5-1 with TRBJ1-1; D unclear. V was shortened by 9 bases and J by 1 base, with 1 base between the two germline ends. The CDR3 spans 9 residues. CDR1 SGHRS and CDR2 YFSETQ come from the germline V gene. As DNA, the CDR3 is TGCGCCACGAACACTGAAGCTTTCTTT. Its protein product is CATNTEAFF.

The chain carries TRBV28 and TRBJ1-4, with 7 bases lining up with TRBD1. Germline CDR1 is MDHEN and CDR2 is SYDVKM. Losses at the gene ends were 7 bases for V and 4 bases for J; bases not matched to a gene: 6. This CDR3 contains 14 residues. The CDR3 region has the DNA TGTGCCAGCAAAAAGGGACAGATTAATGAAAAACTGTTTTTT. Protein sequence: CASKKGQINEKLFF. The variable domain in full, with the rest retrieved from reference TRBV28 and TRBJ1-4, is DVKVTQSSRYLVKRTGEKVFLECVQDMDHENMFWYRQDPGLGLRLIYFSYDVKMKEKGDIPEGYSVSREKKERFSLILESASTNQTSMYLCASKKGQINEKLFFGSGTQLSVL.

This clone was seen just once. The chain combines TRBV30 with TRBJ2-5; the match to TRBD2 covers 9 bases. This CDR3 comprises 15 residues. Trimming removed 2 bases from V and 4 bases from J; junction bases left unmatched: 8. The germline gives CDR1 GTSNPN, CDR2 SVGIG (reference sequence). This CDR3 is CAWSRASGTGETQYF. The CDR3, as DNA: TGTGCCTGGAGTAGGGCTAGCGGGACGGGAGAGACCCAGTACTTC. The full variable domain, in which reference TRBV30 and TRBJ2-5 provide the parts outside the CDR3, is SQTIHQWPATLVQPVGSPLSLECTVEGTSNPNLYWYRQAAGRGLQLLFYSVGIGQISSEVPQNLSASRPQDRQFILSSKKLLLSDSGFYLCAWSRASGTGETQYFGPGTRLLVL.

V and J are TRBV4-1 and TRBJ2-1, with 9 bases that match TRBD2. This CDR3 is 14 amino acids long. Germline loops: CDR1 MGHRA, CDR2 YSYEKL. V was pared by 1 base and J by 9 bases, with 4 bases of the junction left unmatched. CDR3 loop: CASSQGTSVVEQFF. CDR3 DNA sequence: TGCGCCAGCAGCCAAGGGACTAGCGTCGTTGAGCAGTTCTTC.

This sequence joins TRBV11-2 and TRBJ2-7; D is unresolved. The length of the CDR3 is 13 residues. The germline V and J ends were trimmed by 0 bases and 8 bases, with 11 bases remaining between them. The germline V gene encodes CDR1 SGHAT and CDR2 FQNNGV. The CDR3: CASSLDPEFQQYF. The DNA for the CDR3 is TGTGCCAGCAGCTTAGATCCGGAATTTCAGCAGTACTTC.

Remarks on this clone: At one of its ends the junction is not consistent with the germline gene, which may arise from a read error. The chain couples TRBV14 to TRBJ2-5; D unresolved. Germline CDR1 and CDR2: SGHDN and FVKESK. This CDR3 is 14 amino acids long. The CDR3 nucleotides read TGTGCCAGCAGCCAAGCGGGCACCCAAGGGACCCAGTACTTC. Translation gives CASSQAGTQGTQYF.

This clone was seen just once. Other DNA sequences in the sample encode the same CDR3. This chain joins TRBV6-1 and TRBJ1-4; D gene uncertain. The CDR3 has 14 amino acids. The ends were cut back, 3 bases at V and 0 bases at J, with 5 bases in the middle. Germline values: CDR1 MNHNS, CDR2 SASEGT. This CDR3 is CASSDFATNEKLFF. For the CDR3, the DNA is TGTGCCAGCAGTGATTTTGCAACTAATGAAAAACTGTTTTTT.

Comments on this clone: The sample contains more than one DNA sequence encoding this CDR3. V gene TRBV6-5 combines with J gene TRBJ1-5; no reliable D call. The CDR3 runs 11 residues. V gave up 5 bases and J gave up 6 bases, with 5 bases separating them. CDR1 and CDR2 from the germline V gene are MNHEY and SVGAGI. The CDR3 nucleotides are TGTGCCAGCAGTGAGGTTCAGCCCCAGCATTTT. Translated, it gives CASSEVQPQHF.

The chain carries TRBV5-1 and TRBJ2-2; D is perhaps TRBD1 (6 bases). This CDR3 contains 16 residues. Trimming shortened V by 7 bases and J by 3 bases, and 19 bases separated the two germline ends. CDR1 and CDR2 from the germline V gene are SGHRS and YFSETQ. The CDR3 loop reads CASGTPQASDTGELFF. CDR3 nucleotide sequence: TGCGCCAGCGGGACACCACAGGCGTCGGACACCGGGGAGCTGTTTTTT.

CDR3 in amino acids: CASSGAGKGSGYEQYF. CDR3 nucleotides: TGTGCCAGCAGTGGAGCTGGCAAGGGGAGCGGCTACGAGCAGTACTTC. The chain is built from TRBV6-1 and TRBJ2-7, with D perhaps matching TRBD1 or TRBD2 (5 bases each). CDR1 is MNHNS and CDR2 is SASEGT in the germline V gene. This CDR3 has 16 amino acids. V lost 4 bases and J 3 bases, leaving 19 bases between the germline ends.

V usage is TRBV9 and J usage is TRBJ2-5, with D perhaps matching TRBD1 or TRBD2 (6 bases each). V lost 0 bases and J 1 base, leaving 13 bases between the germline ends. This CDR3 comprises 16 residues. CDR1 SGDLS and CDR2 YYNGEE come from the germline V gene. CDR3: CASSVAVGGLQETQYF. The CDR3 DNA follows: TGTGCCAGCAGCGTAGCGGTGGGGGGCCTCCAAGAGACCCAGTACTTC.

Comment on this clone: This sample also contains other DNA sequences that code for the same CDR3. The J gene is TRBJ1-1, the V gene TRBV11-3; 7 nucleotides align to TRBD1. This CDR3 is built from 14 residues. V gave up 4 bases and J gave up 1 base; unmatched junction bases: 3. Germline V CDR1 and CDR2: SGHNT, YENEEA. CDR3 amino acids: CASSSQGSNTEAFF. As DNA, the CDR3 is TGTGCCAGCAGCTCACAGGGGTCGAACACTGAAGCTTTCTTT. Using reference TRBV11-3 and TRBJ1-1 for the parts outside the CDR3, the full variable domain is EAGVVQSPRYKIIEKKQPVAFWCNPISGHNTLYWYLQNLGQGPELLIRYENEEAVDDSQLPKDRFSAERLKGVDSTLKIQPAELGDSAVYLCASSSQGSNTEAFFGQGTRLTVV.

The gene calls are TRBV28 and TRBJ2-5; no definite D call. The CDR3 extends over 15 amino acids. V lost 5 bases and J 0 bases, leaving 13 bases between the germline ends. In germline, CDR1 is MDHEN, CDR2 SYDVKM. The CDR3: CASSLTFLYQETQYF. Written as DNA, the CDR3 is TGTGCCAGCAGTCTCACATTCCTGTACCAAGAGACCCAGTACTTC.

On this clone: This sample includes further DNA sequences coding for the same CDR3. The chain combines TRBV6-5 with TRBJ2-7; maybe TRBD2 (6 bases). The V end lost 0 bases, the J end lost 1 base, and 7 bases lay between the germline ends. CDR1 and CDR2 from the germline V gene are MNHEY and SVGAGI. The CDR3 is made up of 14 amino acids. The CDR3 is CASSYSGGSYEQYF. In nucleotides, the CDR3 is TGTGCCAGCAGTTACTCCGGGGGTTCCTACGAGCAGTACTTC.

The J gene is TRBJ2-1, the V gene TRBV18, with 8 bases aligning to TRBD1. V was clipped by 7 bases and J by 9 bases; unmatched bases: 8. The CDR3 has 13 residues. Germline CDR1 KGHSH, CDR2 LQKENI. The CDR3 DNA reads TGTGCCAGCTTCTTGGACAGGGTCGGTGAGCAGTTCTTC. Protein product: CASFLDRVGEQFF. The full variable domain, its missing parts supplied by reference TRBV18 and TRBJ2-1, is NAGVMQNPRHLVRRRGQEARLRCSPMKGHSHVYWYRQLPEEGLKFMVYLQKENIIDESGMPKERFSAEFPKEGPSILRIQQVVRGDSAAYFCASFLDRVGEQFFGPGTRLTVL.

Only one count was recorded for this clone. The genes are TRBV28 and TRBJ2-7, with 10 bases lining up with TRBD1. Germline V lookup: CDR1 MDHEN, CDR2 SYDVKM. The CDR3 totals 16 residues. Trimming removed 3 bases from V and 1 base from J; junction bases left unmatched: 6. Here the CDR3 reads CASSFRQGALSYEQYF. CDR3 coding DNA: TGTGCCAGCAGTTTCAGACAGGGGGCATTGTCCTACGAGCAGTACTTC.

This chain links TRBV20-1 with TRBJ2-1; D is ambiguous. Germline CDR1 reads DFQATT; CDR2 reads SNEGSKA (reference sequence). The V end lost 3 bases, the J end lost 11 bases, and 2 bases lay between the germline ends. This CDR3 region has 8 residues. CDR3 sequence: CSASKQFF. CDR3 coding DNA: TGCAGTGCTAGCAAGCAGTTCTTC.

This sequence joins TRBV2 and TRBJ2-1, with a possible D match to TRBD2 (5 bases). This CDR3 is built from 13 residues. Germline assignment: CDR1 SNHLY and CDR2 FYNNEI. Trimming took 3 bases from V and 5 from J, leaving 8 bases between them. CDR3 residues: CASSEDFNNEQFF. In DNA form, the CDR3 reads TGTGCCAGCAGTGAGGACTTCAACAATGAGCAGTTCTTC.

Regarding this clone: Other DNA sequences in this sample translate to the same CDR3. The V gene is TRBV5-1, the J gene TRBJ1-5, with D unclear. The V end was cut by 1 base, the J end by 2 bases, with 7 bases between. Germline-derived CDR1 and CDR2 are SGHRS and YFSETQ. This CDR3 contains 14 residues. CDR3 nucleotides: TGCGCCAGCAGCTTGTCGGGCGGCAATCAGCCCCAGCATTTT. Its translation: CASSLSGGNQPQHF.

This chain uses TRBV4-3 with TRBJ2-2, with TRBD2 matching over 12 bases. The CDR3 is 16 amino acids. CDR1 is LGHNA and CDR2 is YSLEER in the germline V gene. The junction had 1 base not matched to a gene; V was cut back by 1 base and J by 4 bases. CDR3 protein: CASSQGLAGVTGELFF. The CDR3 coding sequence is TGCGCCAGCAGCCAAGGACTAGCGGGAGTCACCGGGGAGCTGTTTTTT.